The 7 T cell receptor beta chains below all came from one sample that was sequenced in a study of blood T cell repertoires in COVID-19. Here immunoSEQ multiplex PCR was the method, and the copy in TCRdb shows in-frame clones only, minus some. The table includes about 50,000 clones, roughly 88% detected once. The material sequenced was peripheral blood. The receptors originated from a woman in her sixties or seventies with acute or convalescent COVID-19.

V and J are TRBV18 and TRBJ1-1, with 8 bases aligning to TRBD1. V lost 6 bases and J lost 9; bases outside the gene matches: 9. Per germline, CDR1 KGHSH and CDR2 LQKENI. The CDR3 contains 13 residues. The CDR3 DNA is TGTGCCAGCTCCCCATCGACAGGGGAGAAAGCTTTCTTT. Encoded protein: CASSPSTGEKAFF.

The chain uses TRBV7-3 and TRBJ2-6; 8 bases fit TRBD2. The CDR3 consists of 18 residues. Germline V lookup: CDR1 SGHTA, CDR2 FQGTGA. Germline trimming cut 1 base from V and 2 bases from J; bases unmatched to any gene: 7. CDR3 DNA: TGTGCCAGCAGCTTAAGTGCGCGGGGGGTAGCTGGGGCCAACGTCCTGACTTTC. Translation: CASSLSARGVAGANVLTF.

This chain connects TRBV5-6 to TRBJ2-4; 13 bases line up with TRBD2. V lost 0 bases and J lost 1; bases outside the gene matches: 7. CDR1 and CDR2 from the germline V gene are SGHDT and YYEEEE. The CDR3 extends over 19 amino acids. The CDR3 protein is CASSLVEGLAGRAKNIQYF. The CDR3 coding sequence is TGTGCCAGCAGCTTGGTCGAGGGACTAGCGGGACGGGCCAAAAACATTCAGTACTTC.

The V gene is TRBV28, the J gene TRBJ1-2, with a possible D match to TRBD1 (6 bases). The CDR3 has 14 amino acids. Germline CDR1 reads MDHEN; CDR2 reads SYDVKM. V was clipped by 10 bases and J by 3 bases, with 18 bases between them. This chain's CDR3 is CAIQPPGQDYGYTF. The CDR3 DNA reads TGTGCCATCCAACCTCCGGGACAAGACTATGGCTACACCTTC.

The V gene is TRBV5-4, the J gene TRBJ1-2; TRBD1 is a possible D gene (6 bases). Trimming took off 4 bases at V and 14 bases at J, with 15 bases between the two ends. Germline V gives CDR1 SGHNT, CDR2 YYREEE (reference sequence). This CDR3 is 11 amino acids long. This CDR3 reads CASSASGGETF. Written as DNA, the CDR3 is TGTGCCAGCAGCGCATCGGGGGGCGAAACCTTC.

This chain uses TRBV5-6 with TRBJ2-7; D might be TRBD2 (6 bases). CDR3 length: 14 residues. Germline loops: CDR1 SGHDT, CDR2 YYEEEE. V was trimmed by 6 bases and J by 5 bases, leaving 18 bases between them. CDR3: CASNEWGWEDEQYF. The CDR3 DNA follows: TGTGCCAGCAACGAGTGGGGGTGGGAGGACGAGCAGTACTTC.

This chain uses TRBV27 with TRBJ2-7, with D tentatively TRBD1 (6 bases). V lost 5 bases and J 2 bases, leaving 19 bases between the germline ends. The germline gives CDR1 MNHEY, CDR2 SMNVEV (reference sequence). The CDR3 extends over 16 amino acids. The CDR3 sequence: CASSLNSGQITYEQYF. CDR3 coding DNA: TGTGCCAGCAGTCTTAACTCCGGACAGATCACCTACGAGCAGTACTTC.